This T cell receptor beta chain was captured by sequencing in a study of blood T cell repertoires in COVID-19. Overall study context: Specimens from acute and convalescent COVID-19 originated in the United States, Italy and Spain. Sources were T cells, B-cell-depleted T cells, or PBMCs; the material itself was cDNA or gDNA.

In the authors' workflow: Quantification of nucleated cells was approximated via reference gene primer amplification. Some clones are missing from TCRdb's copy, which holds only in-frame ones; the method was immunoSEQ multiplex PCR. V, J and clone size are taken as reported in that table, and D and trimming were inferred from the DNA itself. The profile shows approximately 170,000 clones, 88% of them singletons. Sequenced: peripheral blood. The sequence was obtained from a man in his sixties with acute or convalescent COVID-19.

CDR3 coding DNA: TGTGCCAGCAGCTACAGGGGAGGAAATCAGCCCCAGCATTTT. It codes for CASSYRGGNQPQHF. The V and J genes are TRBV3-1 (or the pseudogene TRBV3-2) and TRBJ1-5, with 7 bases lining up with TRBD1. Per germline, CDR1 LGHDT and CDR2 YNNKEL (reference sequence). The length of the CDR3 is 14 residues. V lost 5 bases, J lost 4 bases, and 5 bases stayed unmatched.